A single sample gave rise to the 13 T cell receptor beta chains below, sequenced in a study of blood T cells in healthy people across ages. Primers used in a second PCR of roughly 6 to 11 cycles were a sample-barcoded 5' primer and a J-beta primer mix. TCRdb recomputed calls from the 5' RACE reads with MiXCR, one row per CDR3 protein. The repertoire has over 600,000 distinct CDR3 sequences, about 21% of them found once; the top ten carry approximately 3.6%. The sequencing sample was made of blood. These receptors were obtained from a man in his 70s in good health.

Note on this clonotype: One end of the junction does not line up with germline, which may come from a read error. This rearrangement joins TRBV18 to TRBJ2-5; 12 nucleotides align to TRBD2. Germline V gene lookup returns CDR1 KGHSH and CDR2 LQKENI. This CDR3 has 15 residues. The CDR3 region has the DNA TGTGCCAGCTCACCGGGGACTAGCGGGTTTAATGAGCAGCTCTTC. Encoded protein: CASSPGTSGFNEQLF.

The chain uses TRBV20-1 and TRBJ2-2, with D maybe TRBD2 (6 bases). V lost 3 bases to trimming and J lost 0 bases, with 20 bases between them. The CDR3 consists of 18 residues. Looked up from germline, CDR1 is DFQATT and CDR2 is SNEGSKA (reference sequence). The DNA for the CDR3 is TGCAGTGCTAGGAAGGACGTCGGCGGACTAACGAACACCGGGGAGCTGTTTTTT. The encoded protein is CSARKDVGGLTNTGELFF.

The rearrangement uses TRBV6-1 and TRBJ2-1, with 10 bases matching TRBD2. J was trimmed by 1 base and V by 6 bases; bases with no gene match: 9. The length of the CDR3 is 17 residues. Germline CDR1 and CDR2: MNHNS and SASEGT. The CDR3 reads CASSRRTSGGSYNEQFF. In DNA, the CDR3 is TGTGCCAGCAGCCGGAGGACTAGCGGAGGGTCCTACAATGAGCAGTTCTTC.

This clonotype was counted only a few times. The DNA for the CDR3 is TGTGCCAGCAGCCTACGCCCGACCGGCCCAGAGACCCAGTACTTC. This gives the protein CASSLRPTGPETQYF. The chain carries TRBV7-9 and TRBJ2-5; no clear D. The CDR3 loop spans 15 amino acids. Germline V gene lookup returns CDR1 SEHNR and CDR2 FQNEAQ (reference sequence). Trimming stripped 5 bases from V and 4 bases from J, with 17 bases between.

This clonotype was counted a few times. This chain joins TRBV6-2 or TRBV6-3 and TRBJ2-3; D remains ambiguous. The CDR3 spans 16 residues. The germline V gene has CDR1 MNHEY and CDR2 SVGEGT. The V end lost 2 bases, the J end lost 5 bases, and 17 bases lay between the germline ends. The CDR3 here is CASSYLRALVGDTQYF. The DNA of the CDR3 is TGTGCCAGCAGTTACCTTAGGGCCCTCGTCGGAGATACGCAGTATTTT.

In DNA form, the CDR3 reads TGTGCCAGCAGCCAATCCCGGACTAGCGGGAGTTCTTATGAGCAGTTCTTC. Translated, it gives CASSQSRTSGSSYEQFF. The chain is built from TRBV3-1 and TRBJ2-5, with TRBD2 matching over 13 bases. Judging by the DNA end, TRBJ2-1 fits better; the J call may be wrong. This CDR3 has 17 residues. In germline, CDR1 is LGHDT, CDR2 YNNKEL (reference sequence).

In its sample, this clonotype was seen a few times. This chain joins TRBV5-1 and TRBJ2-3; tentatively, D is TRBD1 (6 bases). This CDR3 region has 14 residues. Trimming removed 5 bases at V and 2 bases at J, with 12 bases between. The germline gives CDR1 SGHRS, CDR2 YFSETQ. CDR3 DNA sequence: TGCGCCAGCAGTCGGGCAGGGGACACAGATACGCAGTATTTT. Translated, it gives CASSRAGDTDTQYF.

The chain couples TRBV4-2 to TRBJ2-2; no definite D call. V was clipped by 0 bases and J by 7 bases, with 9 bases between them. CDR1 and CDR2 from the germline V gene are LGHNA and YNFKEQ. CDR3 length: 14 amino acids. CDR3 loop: CASSQEAVGGELFF. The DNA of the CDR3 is TGTGCCAGCAGCCAAGAGGCGGTTGGCGGGGAGCTGTTTTTT.

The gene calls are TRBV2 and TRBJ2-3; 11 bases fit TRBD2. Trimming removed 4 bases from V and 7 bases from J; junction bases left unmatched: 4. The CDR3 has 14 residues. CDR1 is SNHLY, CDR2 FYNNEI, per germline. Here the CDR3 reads CASSGGTSGNTQYF. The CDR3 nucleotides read TGTGCCAGCAGTGGGGGGACTAGCGGCAATACGCAGTATTTT.

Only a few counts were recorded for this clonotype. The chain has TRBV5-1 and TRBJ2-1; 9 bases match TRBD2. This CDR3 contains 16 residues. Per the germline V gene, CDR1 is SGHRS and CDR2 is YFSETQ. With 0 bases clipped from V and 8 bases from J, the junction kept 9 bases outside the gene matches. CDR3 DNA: TGCGCCAGCAGCTTGGAGGGCGGGAGGGCGTTGGATGAGCAGTTCTTC. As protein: CASSLEGGRALDEQFF.

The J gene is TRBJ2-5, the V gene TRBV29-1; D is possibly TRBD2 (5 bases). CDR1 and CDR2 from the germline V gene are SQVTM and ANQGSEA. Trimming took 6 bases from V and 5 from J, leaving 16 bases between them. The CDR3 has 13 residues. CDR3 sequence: CSVGGLMGETQYF. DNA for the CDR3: TGCAGCGTCGGCGGACTGATGGGTGAGACCCAGTACTTC.

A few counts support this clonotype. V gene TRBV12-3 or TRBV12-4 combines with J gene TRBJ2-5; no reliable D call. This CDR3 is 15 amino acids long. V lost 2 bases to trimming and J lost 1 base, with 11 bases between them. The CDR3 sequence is CASSLSGGFQETQYF. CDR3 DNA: TGTGCCAGCAGTTTATCTGGCGGCTTCCAAGAGACCCAGTACTTC.

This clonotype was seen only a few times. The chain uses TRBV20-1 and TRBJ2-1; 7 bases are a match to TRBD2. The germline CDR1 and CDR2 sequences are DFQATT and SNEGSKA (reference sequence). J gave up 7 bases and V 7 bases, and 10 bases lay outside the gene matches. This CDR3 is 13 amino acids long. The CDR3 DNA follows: TGCAGTGTCGGCGGGAGATATAGAAATGAGCAGTTCTTC. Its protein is CSVGGRYRNEQFF.